Sequencing of this TCR beta chain was carried out in a study of T cell responses to AZD1222 COVID-19 vaccine. Study at large: Whether given at about 4 or about 12 weeks, second doses were pooled.

Study-level results: Recipients of two AZD1222 doses showed rising Spike-specific TCR breadth and depth. In a largely white British group with more females than males, clonal diversity was possibly underestimated. Baseline testing showed seropositivity in only six AZD1222 recipients.

The CDR3 consists of 16 residues. Germline loops: CDR1 MNHEY, CDR2 SMNVEV (reference sequence). After removal of 8 bases from V and 4 bases from J, the junction contained 17 bases not matched to a gene. Turning to this clone: Its antigen is not identified.

Generated by immunoSEQ multiplex PCR, the TCRdb table keeps only in-frame clones and is missing some. In the table there are tens of thousands of clones, roughly 90% of which are singletons. The clonotype originates from an adult in good health. The V call is TRBV27, the J call TRBJ2-7; 7 bases line up with TRBD1. The material was peripheral blood, obtained on day 0 of AZD1222 vaccination. The CDR3 spells CASGLLTGARGYEQYF. DNA of the CDR3: TGTGCCAGCGGCCTACTTACAGGGGCGAGGGGTTACGAGCAGTACTTC.